The TCR beta chain described here comes from a study of blood T cell repertoires in COVID-19. Study details: The study drew acute and convalescent COVID-19 samples from the United States, Italy and Spain.

The V segment lost 4 bases and the J segment 0 bases; nucleotides outside the gene matches: 11. The germline gives CDR1 LNHNV, CDR2 YYDKDF (reference sequence). The CDR3 is made up of 18 amino acids. In the authors' workflow: Estimation of nucleated cell counts relied on the amplification of reference gene primers. The protocol was immunoSEQ multiplex PCR, while the TCRdb copy is restricted to in-frame clones and leaves out a portion. Clonal size and the V and J genes are those of that table, whereas D and trimming came from the DNA. The repertoire holds about 65,000 clones, with more than 90% as singletons.

The chain has TRBV15 and TRBJ1-3; 8 positions match TRBD1. Source material: peripheral blood. The origin of this receptor is a man between 60 and 75 years old with acute or convalescent COVID-19. This CDR3 reads CATSNFQGATSSGNTIYF. CDR3 nucleotides: TGTGCCACCAGCAATTTCCAGGGGGCCACCTCCTCTGGAAACACCATATATTTT.